These 23 T cell receptor beta chains were all obtained from the same sample, sequenced in a study of lymphopenia after photon versus proton radiotherapy. Measured with immunoSEQ multiplex PCR; TCRdb has only the in-frame clones, and not every one. Counted here are 55,000 to 70,000 clones, roughly 90% occurring once; the ten biggest clones make up 2.9%. This sample comprised peripheral blood, obtained from a patient treated with photon-based radiotherapy. All receptors derive from a woman between 70 and 85 years old with pancreatic cancer.

This chain links TRBV6-5 with TRBJ2-7, with D maybe TRBD1 (8 bases). V lost 2 bases and J lost 4, with 15 bases in between. There are 15 residues in the CDR3. From germline, CDR1 is MNHEY and CDR2 SVGAGI. CDR3 DNA sequence: TGTGCCAGCAGTTACCGCGACAGGGGAGGGTACGAGCAGTACTTC. Amino acids: CASSYRDRGGYEQYF.

J is TRBJ1-2 and V is TRBV4-3; tentative D call: TRBD1 (6 bases). Trimming removed 3 bases at V and 6 bases at J, with 17 bases between. Germline V lookup: CDR1 LGHNA, CDR2 YSLEER. The CDR3 extends over 15 amino acids. The CDR3 loop reads CASSQSRGARDGYTF. The CDR3 DNA reads as TGCGCCAGCAGCCAGAGTAGGGGGGCCCGAGATGGCTACACCTTC.

The genes are TRBV14 and TRBJ2-1; D is undetermined. Deletions cut 2 bases from V and 6 bases from J, with 8 bases between. The CDR3 spans 13 residues. From germline, CDR1 is SGHDN and CDR2 FVKESK. CDR3: CASSQRYRNEQFF. The CDR3 DNA reads TGTGCCAGCAGCCAAAGATACCGCAATGAGCAGTTCTTC.

The chain carries TRBV27 and TRBJ1-1; 8 nucleotides agree with TRBD1. CDR3 length: 16 amino acids. The J segment lost 0 bases and the V segment lost 5 bases, leaving 8 bases of the junction unmatched. Germline V gene sequence: CDR1 MNHEY, CDR2 SMNVEV (reference sequence). The CDR3 protein is CASSPGTGALNTEAFF. The DNA of the CDR3 is TGTGCCAGCAGTCCCGGGACAGGAGCCCTGAACACTGAAGCTTTCTTT.

The V gene is TRBV5-5, the J gene TRBJ2-7; 7 nucleotides align to TRBD1. Trimming cost V 0 bases and J 1 base; bases outside gene matches: 4. CDR3 length: 15 residues. The V gene's germline CDR1 is SGHKS and CDR2 YYEKEE (reference sequence). The CDR3 here is CASSLVRDSSYEQYF. The CDR3 DNA reads TGTGCCAGCAGCTTGGTTCGGGACAGTTCCTACGAGCAGTACTTC.

Relative to its sample, this clone is medium-sized. The chain couples TRBV30 to TRBJ1-1; possibly TRBD1 for D (5 bases). V lost 7 bases, J lost 1 base, and 10 bases lay in between. The CDR3 extends over 12 amino acids. Germline CDR1 and CDR2: GTSNPN and SVGIG (reference sequence). CDR3 coding DNA: TGTGCCTCACAGGAAACGAACACTGAAGCTTTCTTT. The encoded protein is CASQETNTEAFF. The full variable domain, rest sourced from reference TRBV30 and TRBJ1-1, is SQTIHQWPATLVQPVGSPLSLECTVEGTSNPNLYWYRQAAGRGLQLLFYSVGIGQISSEVPQNLSASRPQDRQFILSSKKLLLSDSGFYLCASQETNTEAFFGQGTRLTVV.

The J gene is TRBJ2-1, the V gene TRBV7-2, with TRBD1 matching 9 bases. The CDR3 length is 14 residues. Trimming at V came to 5 bases and at J to 9 bases, leaving 8 bases not matched to a gene. Germline lookup yields CDR1 SGHTA and CDR2 FQGNSA. Here the CDR3 reads CASSGRQGEVEQFF. The CDR3 DNA is TGTGCCAGCAGCGGACGACAGGGGGAGGTTGAGCAGTTCTTC.

The V call is TRBV7-2, the J call TRBJ2-7; tentative D call: TRBD2 (7 bases). Deletions cut 1 base from V and 3 bases from J, with 13 bases between. From germline, CDR1 is SGHTA and CDR2 FQGNSA. This CDR3 comprises 15 residues. CDR3 loop: CASSLVGGAIYEQYF. CDR3 in DNA: TGTGCCAGCAGCTTAGTAGGGGGGGCGATCTACGAGCAGTACTTC.

This clone was seen more than once but under ten times. The genes are TRBV5-6 and TRBJ2-2; D gene unclear. Deletions cut 1 base from V and 6 bases from J, with 7 bases between. The CDR3 has 13 amino acids. CDR1 is SGHDT, CDR2 YYEEEE, per germline. CDR3 coding DNA: TGTGCCAGCAGCTTGTTTTTATCCGGGGAGCTGTTTTTT. Residues: CASSLFLSGELFF.

V usage is TRBV6-5 and J usage is TRBJ1-3; TRBD1 matches 9 bases. V trimming: 6 bases; J trimming: 4 bases; junction bases outside the gene matches: 7. The CDR3 has 15 amino acids. In germline, CDR1 is MNHEY, CDR2 SVGAGI. In DNA, the CDR3 is TGTGCCAGCAGCTCCGGGACAGGGCTCGGAAACACCATATATTTT. It specifies CASSSGTGLGNTIYF.

The CDR3 is CAWNPRPFGTEAFF. For the CDR3, the DNA is TGTGCCTGGAATCCCAGACCCTTTGGGACTGAAGCTTTCTTT. The chain links TRBV30 to TRBJ1-1; D is ambiguous. The CDR3 has 14 amino acids. V lost 4 bases and J 5 bases, leaving 17 bases between the germline ends. Germline V gene sequence: CDR1 GTSNPN, CDR2 SVGIG (reference sequence).

V gene TRBV2 combines with J gene TRBJ2-1; tentative D call: TRBD2 (6 bases). V was clipped by 4 bases and J by 4 bases, with 14 bases between them. The CDR3 loop spans 15 amino acids. CDR1 SNHLY and CDR2 FYNNEI come from the germline V gene. The CDR3: CASSGDSRRYNEQFF. The DNA of the CDR3 is TGTGCCAGCAGTGGGGACTCCCGCCGGTACAATGAGCAGTTCTTC.

In its sample, this clone was seen a few times. Here the CDR3 reads CAGRTSGGLSYEQYF. The CDR3 DNA follows: TGTGCCGGACGGACTAGCGGGGGTCTCTCCTACGAGCAGTACTTC. The chain links TRBV6-1 to TRBJ2-7; 13 bases match TRBD2. The CDR3 length is 15 residues. Germline lookup yields CDR1 MNHNS and CDR2 SASEGT. J gave up 0 bases and V 11 bases, and 7 bases lay outside the gene matches.

This clone occurred once. CDR3 nucleotide sequence: TGTGCCAGCACCCTATTGGGAGTGACCCGAAGCGATACGCAGTATTTT. As protein: CASTLLGVTRSDTQYF. V and J are TRBV28 and TRBJ2-3; weak D call: TRBD2 (5 bases). Trimming shortened V by 7 bases and J by 6 bases, and 23 bases separated the two germline ends. Germline V gene data show CDR1 as MDHEN and CDR2 as SYDVKM. The CDR3 has 16 residues.

In DNA form, the CDR3 reads TGCAGCGTTGACCGGACGAACGCTGGATACAATGAGCAGTTCTTC. This codes for CSVDRTNAGYNEQFF. The gene calls are TRBV29-1 and TRBJ2-1, with D unresolved. This CDR3 is 15 amino acids long. The V gene's germline CDR1 is SQVTM and CDR2 ANQGSEA. Deletions cut 3 bases from V and 4 bases from J, with 16 bases between.

This clone was observed a single time. The chain links TRBV11-2 to TRBJ2-3; 14 nucleotides agree with TRBD2. CDR3 length: 15 residues. Trimming at V came to 5 bases and at J to 6 bases, leaving 4 bases not matched to a gene. Germline V lookup: CDR1 SGHAT, CDR2 FQNNGV. CDR3 in DNA: TGTGCCAGCAGCAGGACTAGCGGGAGGCTGGATACGCAGTATTTT. It translates to CASSRTSGRLDTQYF.

This clone was recorded only once. The rearrangement joins TRBV7-3 to TRBJ2-1; possible D gene TRBD1, 5 bases. Trimming removed 3 bases at V and 3 bases at J, with 12 bases between. Germline V gene lookup returns CDR1 SGHTA and CDR2 FQGTGA. CDR3 length: 15 amino acids. The CDR3 sequence: CASSFDRALYNEQFF. The CDR3 DNA is TGTGCCAGCAGCTTCGACAGAGCACTCTACAATGAGCAGTTCTTC.

The genes are TRBV7-2 and TRBJ1-2; TRBD1 matches at 10 bases. The V gene end was trimmed by 3 bases and the J gene end by 8 bases; junction bases not matched to a gene: 6. CDR3 size: 14 residues. The germline gives CDR1 SGHTA, CDR2 FQGNSA. Here the CDR3 reads CASSLQGQGPGYTF. DNA of the CDR3: TGTGCCAGCAGCTTGCAGGGACAGGGGCCCGGCTACACCTTC.

The V call is TRBV5-1, the J call TRBJ2-2; TRBD1 matches at 7 bases. CDR3 length equals 13 residues. V trimming: 4 bases; J trimming: 4 bases; junction bases outside the gene matches: 1. Germline CDR1 is SGHRS and CDR2 is YFSETQ. CDR3 bases: TGCGCCAGCAGCCCAGGGGGCACCGGGGAGCTGTTTTTT. This translates into CASSPGGTGELFF.

This clone was counted a single time. The chain has TRBV7-9 and TRBJ2-7; D not certain. This CDR3 region has 13 residues. Trimming pared 3 bases from V and 2 bases from J, leaving 8 bases between. Germline V gene data show CDR1 as SEHNR and CDR2 as FQNEAQ (reference sequence). This CDR3 reads CASSFDGPYEQYF. Here the CDR3 DNA reads TGTGCCAGCAGCTTCGACGGACCCTACGAGCAGTACTTC.

The chain couples TRBV6-1 to TRBJ2-7; D gene unclear. Germline V gives CDR1 MNHNS, CDR2 SASEGT. With 5 bases removed from V and 7 bases from J, the gap between germline ends came to 21 bases. This CDR3 is built from 15 residues. DNA of the CDR3: TGTGCCAGCAGTCCTCTGGGCCAATCGGCCATGGAGCAGTACTTC. Amino acid sequence: CASSPLGQSAMEQYF.

This chain links TRBV18 with TRBJ1-1; no definite D call. V was trimmed by 1 base and J by 1 base, leaving 4 bases between them. The CDR3 contains 13 residues. Looked up from germline, CDR1 is KGHSH and CDR2 is LQKENI. The CDR3 bases are TGTGCCAGCTCACCACGAGCGAACACTGAAGCTTTCTTT. Translated: CASSPRANTEAFF.

This clone has just one count. Other DNA sequences in this specimen translate into the identical CDR3. The chain combines TRBV5-4 with TRBJ2-1; the match to TRBD2 covers 13 bases. The germline CDR1 and CDR2 sequences are SGHNT and YYREEE (reference sequence). Trimming cost V 0 bases and J 7 bases; bases outside gene matches: 4. The CDR3 contains 16 residues. The CDR3 loop is CASSLGGLAGVNEQFF. CDR3 DNA: TGTGCCAGCAGCTTGGGAGGACTAGCGGGAGTTAATGAGCAGTTCTTC.